These 3 T cell receptor beta chains originate from one sample sequenced in a study of shared clonotypes between healthy human individuals. This table comes from immunoSEQ multiplex PCR, and its TCRdb copy is limited to in-frame clones, with some not included. The repertoire holds some 2,000,000 clones, with approximately 94% as singletons. CD45RO negativity and positive selection for CCR7 defined naive CD8 cells, a population that excluded terminally differentiated effector memory CD45RA+ cells. What was sequenced was naive CD8+ T cells sorted from blood. The receptors shown here come from a man younger than 30 in good health.

This clone was found a few times. The rearrangement uses TRBV9 and TRBJ1-2; 9 nucleotides align to TRBD1. The CDR3 runs to 14 residues. With 2 bases clipped from V and 3 bases from J, the junction kept 2 bases outside the gene matches. Germline CDR1 is SGDLS and CDR2 is YYNGEE. The CDR3 sequence: CASSVDRGDYGYTF. As DNA, the CDR3 is TGTGCCAGCAGCGTGGACAGGGGTGACTATGGCTACACCTTC.

J is TRBJ2-7 and V is TRBV19, with 8 bases fitting TRBD1. This CDR3 spans 13 amino acids. Germline lookup yields CDR1 LNHDA and CDR2 SQIVND (reference sequence). The V gene end was trimmed by 5 bases and the J gene end by 5 bases; junction bases not matched to a gene: 5. This chain's CDR3 is CASSLDRGDEQYF. In DNA, the CDR3 is TGTGCCAGTAGTCTTGACAGGGGCGACGAGCAGTACTTC.

J is TRBJ2-3 and V is TRBV7-9; D is possibly TRBD1 or TRBD2 (5 bases each). V shed 4 bases and J shed 0 bases, with 14 bases lying between them. There are 16 residues in the CDR3. Germline loops: CDR1 SEHNR, CDR2 FQNEAQ (reference sequence). CDR3 coding DNA: TGTGCCAGCAGCTCGGCTAGGGGAGCTAGCACAGATACGCAGTATTTT. Protein: CASSSARGASTDTQYF.